This T cell receptor (beta chain) was sequenced in a study of tissue T cells after allogeneic stem cell transplantation. Overall study context: Of the grafts for graft-versus-host disease patients, several were unmodified and three CD34-selected. CD3+ T cells were flow-sorted when enough cells; otherwise DNA extracted directly. Pre-transplant PBMCs were recipient-derived, available from five or six GVHD patients. Study-level points and caveats: Only a limited share of tissue TCRs appeared in blood or spleen.

Only in-frame clones appear in the TCRdb table, and some are missing; sequencing was by immunoSEQ multiplex PCR. The sample records tens of thousands of clones, over 85% being singletons. Remarks on this clone: The antigen remains undetermined.

Trimming took off 11 bases at V and 0 bases at J, with 17 bases between the two ends. CDR3 length equals 15 residues. Germline-derived CDR1 and CDR2 are MDHEN and SYDVKM. The chain couples TRBV28 to TRBJ1-5; D is ambiguous. This receptor was taken from a woman aged 35 to 70 who later had graft-versus-host disease after an allogeneic stem cell transplant. The material sequenced was blood, taken before transplantation. The CDR3 DNA reads TGTGCCGCCCTCAGGTCAAGTTATAGCAATCAGCCCCAGCATTTT. Translation: CAALRSSYSNQPQHF.